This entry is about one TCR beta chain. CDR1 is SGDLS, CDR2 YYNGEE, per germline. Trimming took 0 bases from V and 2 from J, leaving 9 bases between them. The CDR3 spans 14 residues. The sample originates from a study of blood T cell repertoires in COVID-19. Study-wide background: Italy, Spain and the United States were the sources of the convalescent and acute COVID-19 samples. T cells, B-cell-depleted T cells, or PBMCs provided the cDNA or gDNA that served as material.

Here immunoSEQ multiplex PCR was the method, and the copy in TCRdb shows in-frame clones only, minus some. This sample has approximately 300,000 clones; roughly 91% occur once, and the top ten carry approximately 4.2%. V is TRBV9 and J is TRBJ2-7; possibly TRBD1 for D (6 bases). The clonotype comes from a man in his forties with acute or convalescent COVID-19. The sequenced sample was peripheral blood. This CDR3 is CASSVGTETYEQYF. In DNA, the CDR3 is TGTGCCAGCAGCGTAGGGACAGAAACCTACGAGCAGTACTTC.